What follows are 7 T cell receptor beta chains derived from one specimen sequenced in a study of post-analysis software for immune sequencing data. For these TCRs, the target antigens are not known. The library was made from cDNA and included unique molecular identifiers. TCRdb re-derived calls from the PCR reads in MiXCR, one entry per CDR3 protein. The sample consists of about 810,000 distinct CDR3 sequences, roughly 50% of them appearing once. General study findings and limits: Patients used about 5 TRBV segments, including TRBV5-6, TRBV5-1 and TRBV20-1, more often than controls.

The material sequenced was blood. These receptors all come from a girl between 5 and 17 years old with multiple sclerosis.

CDR3: CASSYTGTSYEQYF. The CDR3 nucleotides read TGTGCCAGCAGTTACACGGGGACGTCCTACGAGCAGTACTTC. This chain connects TRBV6-2 or TRBV6-3 to TRBJ2-7; tentatively, D is TRBD1 or TRBD2 (5 bases each). Germline V gene sequence: CDR1 MNHEY, CDR2 SVGEGT. The CDR3 length is 14 residues. The V gene lost 2 bases and the J gene lost 1 base, with 9 bases spanning the gap.

The chain carries TRBV20-1 and TRBJ2-5, with TRBD2 matching over 11 bases. CDR3 length: 14 amino acids. Germline V CDR1 and CDR2: DFQATT, SNEGSKA (reference sequence). The CDR3 region is CSATSGGRGETQYF. The DNA for the CDR3 is TGCAGCGCCACTAGCGGGGGACGAGGGGAGACCCAGTACTTC.

This clonotype was observed a few times. The chain uses TRBV12-3 or TRBV12-4 and TRBJ2-5; 7 bases match TRBD2. Trimming at V came to 5 bases and at J to 5 bases, leaving 2 bases not matched to a gene. The CDR3 length is 12 residues. CDR3 sequence reads: CASSTSVETQYF. The CDR3 DNA follows: TGTGCCAGCAGTACTAGCGTTGAGACCCAGTACTTC.

The rearrangement joins TRBV15 to TRBJ2-7; D call uncertain. The DNA end is more similar to TRBJ2-5, so the J call may be wrong. CDR1 and CDR2 (germline): LNHNV, YYDKDF (reference sequence). The CDR3 runs to 12 residues. The CDR3 loop reads CATSRESETQYF. For the CDR3, the DNA is TGTGCCACCAGCAGAGAATCGGAGACCCAGTACTTC.

This clonotype was observed a few times. The J gene is TRBJ2-3, the V gene TRBV7-9; TRBD1 matches at 8 bases. The ends lost 5 bases at V and 2 bases at J; junction bases unmatched: 9. Germline CDR1 and CDR2: SEHNR and FQNEAQ (reference sequence). The length of the CDR3 is 16 residues. The CDR3 here is CASSPFGQGDTDTQYF. The DNA for the CDR3 is TGTGCCAGCAGCCCTTTTGGACAGGGAGACACAGATACGCAGTATTTT. Looking up the rest from reference TRBV7-9 and TRBJ2-3 gives the full variable domain: DTGVSQNPRHKITKRGQNVTFRCDPISEHNRLYWYRQTLGQGPEFLTYFQNEAQLEKSRLLSDRFSAERPKGSFSTLEIQRTEQGDSAMYLCASSPFGQGDTDTQYFGPGTRLTVL.

This clonotype was counted a few times. J is TRBJ2-5 and V is TRBV12-3 or TRBV12-4; D unclear. The CDR3 extends over 14 amino acids. V dropped 5 bases and J dropped 3 bases, with 13 bases sitting between them. As DNA, the CDR3 is TGTGCCAGCAGTCCTGGCGACCAGGAAGAGACCCAGTACTTC. Protein sequence: CASSPGDQEETQYF.

This clonotype was seen a few times. The chain combines TRBV12-3 or TRBV12-4 with TRBJ2-1; D not resolved. Trimming shortened V by 3 bases and J by 9 bases, and 6 bases separated the two germline ends. There are 11 residues in the CDR3. CDR3 sequence reads: CASSFVGEQFF. CDR3 nucleotides: TGTGCCAGCAGTTTCGTCGGTGAGCAGTTCTTC.